Listed below are T cell receptor beta chains from one sample, sequenced in a study of blood T cells in healthy people across ages. TCRdb independently ran MiXCR on the 5' RACE reads; one entry per CDR3 protein. The sample lists about 780,000 distinct CDR3 sequences, about 45% occurring once. The sequencing input was blood. These receptors were obtained from an elderly man in good health. CDR3s include the opening cysteine and the closing phenylalanine or tryptophan. Each record gives: clone size, V gene, CDR3 length, J gene, D gene, CDR3 DNA, CDR3 protein. D genes are given only for firm matches. Size is omitted from some rows. Given values are once, few, many or a class for expanded clones.

clone_size: .; v_call: TRBV6-5; cdr3_length: 16; j_call: TRBJ2-6; d_call: TRBD1; cdr3_nt: TGTGCCAGCAGTTCCGGATTCCGGGACAGGTCGGACGTCCTGACTTTC; cdr3_aa: CASSSGFRDRSDVLTF
clone_size: few; v_call: TRBV28; cdr3_length: 14; j_call: TRBJ2-3; d_call: TRBD1; cdr3_nt: TGTGCCAGCCGAGGGGGCCTCCCACCAGATACGCAGTATTTT; cdr3_aa: CASRGGLPPDTQYF
clone_size: .; v_call: TRBV20-1; cdr3_length: 16; j_call: TRBJ1-4; d_call: TRBD1; cdr3_nt: TGCAGTGCGAAAAAAGACAGGGGAGCTACTAATGAAAAACTGTTTTTT; cdr3_aa: CSAKKDRGATNEKLFF
clone_size: .; v_call: TRBV29-1; cdr3_length: 14; j_call: TRBJ2-5; d_call: TRBD1; cdr3_nt: TGCAGCGTTGACGTGGACAGGGTACGGAATGAGCAGTACTTC; cdr3_aa: CSVDVDRVRNEQYF
clone_size: many; v_call: TRBV7-2; cdr3_length: 10; j_call: TRBJ2-5; d_call: .; cdr3_nt: TGTGCCAGCGGTCAAGAGACCCAGTACTTC; cdr3_aa: CASGQETQYF
clone_size: .; v_call: TRBV20-1; cdr3_length: 17; j_call: TRBJ2-7; d_call: TRBD2; cdr3_nt: TGCAGTGCTAGAGGACTTAGCGGGAGGGCCGAGGGCTACGAGCAGTACTTC; cdr3_aa: CSARGLSGRAEGYEQYF
clone_size: many; v_call: TRBV20-1; cdr3_length: 15; j_call: TRBJ2-5; d_call: .; cdr3_nt: TGCAGTGCTAGAGACCTTTGGGAGACTAGGCATGAGCAGTACTTC; cdr3_aa: CSARDLWETRHEQYF
clone_size: .; v_call: TRBV9; cdr3_length: 16; j_call: TRBJ2-1; d_call: TRBD1; cdr3_nt: TGTGCCAGCAGCGTGACAGGGGCGAGCTCCTACAATGAGCAGTTCTTC; cdr3_aa: CASSVTGASSYNEQFF
clone_size: .; v_call: TRBV12-3/TRBV12-4; cdr3_length: 14; j_call: TRBJ2-2; d_call: .; cdr3_nt: TGTGCCAGCAGCCGTACCTTGGGGGGCGGGGAGCTGTTTTTT; cdr3_aa: CASSRTLGGGELFF
clone_size: .; v_call: TRBV12-3/TRBV12-4; cdr3_length: 15; j_call: TRBJ2-5; d_call: TRBD2; cdr3_nt: TGTGCCAGCAGCTTAGGACTAGCGGGATCGGAGACCCAGTACTTC; cdr3_aa: CASSLGLAGSETQYF
clone_size: few; v_call: TRBV7-9; cdr3_length: 13; j_call: TRBJ2-1; d_call: .; cdr3_nt: TGTGCCAGCAGCCTCGGGCCCCGGCATGAGCAGTTCTTC; cdr3_aa: CASSLGPRHEQFF
clone_size: .; v_call: TRBV20-1; cdr3_length: 13; j_call: TRBJ1-5; d_call: TRBD1; cdr3_nt: TGCAGTGCTGGACAGGGGGCAGCTCAGCCCCAGCATTTT; cdr3_aa: CSAGQGAAQPQHF
clone_size: few; v_call: TRBV6-5; cdr3_length: 13; j_call: TRBJ1-2; d_call: TRBD1; cdr3_nt: TGTGCCAGCAGTAAACAGGGGGTCTTTGGCTACACCTTC; cdr3_aa: CASSKQGVFGYTF
clone_size: .; v_call: TRBV20-1; cdr3_length: 15; j_call: TRBJ2-3; d_call: .; cdr3_nt: TGCAGTGCTAGAGATCTGGGCGGGACCACAGATACGCAGTATTTT; cdr3_aa: CSARDLGGTTDTQYF
clone_size: .; v_call: TRBV5-1; cdr3_length: 15; j_call: TRBJ2-1; d_call: .; cdr3_nt: TGCGCCAGCAGCTCGGCCCTCAGCTCCTACAATGAGCAGTTCTTC; cdr3_aa: CASSSALSSYNEQFF
clone_size: .; v_call: TRBV11-3; cdr3_length: 14; j_call: TRBJ2-1; d_call: .; cdr3_nt: TGTGCCAGCAGCTTACGGGGTTCCTACAATGAGCAGCTCTTC; cdr3_aa: CASSLRGSYNEQLF
clone_size: few; v_call: TRBV28; cdr3_length: 15; j_call: TRBJ2-5; d_call: TRBD2; cdr3_nt: TGTGCCAGCAGCTACGGACTAGCGGGCTTGGGGGCCCAGTACTTC; cdr3_aa: CASSYGLAGLGAQYF
clone_size: .; v_call: TRBV15; cdr3_length: 16; j_call: TRBJ2-5; d_call: .; cdr3_nt: TGTGCCACCAGCACCCGCGGGTACCCTATTTACAATGAGCAGTACTTC; cdr3_aa: CATSTRGYPIYNEQYF
clone_size: many; v_call: TRBV4-2; cdr3_length: 17; j_call: TRBJ2-1; d_call: .; cdr3_nt: TGTGCCAGCAGCGCGAAGGCTGGTACCCTGGGGGGAGATGAGCAGTTCTTC; cdr3_aa: CASSAKAGTLGGDEQFF
clone_size: few; v_call: TRBV20-1; cdr3_length: 15; j_call: TRBJ2-7; d_call: TRBD2; cdr3_nt: TGCAGTGCTGGCATCGGGAGGGGAAGGCAGGGCGAGCAGTACTTC; cdr3_aa: CSAGIGRGRQGEQYF
clone_size: .; v_call: TRBV6-5; cdr3_length: 13; j_call: TRBJ2-5; d_call: .; cdr3_nt: TGTGCCAGCGTCCAACAGACGACGGGGGAGCGGTACTTC; cdr3_aa: CASVQQTTGERYF
clone_size: few; v_call: TRBV30; cdr3_length: 12; j_call: TRBJ2-7; d_call: .; cdr3_nt: TGTGCCTGGAACCAAGGCAGTAATGAGCAGTACTTC; cdr3_aa: CAWNQGSNEQYF
clone_size: few; v_call: TRBV6-5; cdr3_length: 14; j_call: TRBJ1-4; d_call: .; cdr3_nt: TGTGCCAGCAGTTACTCGCGGGGGGGTGCGGGACTGTTTTTT; cdr3_aa: CASSYSRGGAGLFF
clone_size: .; v_call: TRBV7-3; cdr3_length: 18; j_call: TRBJ2-2; d_call: TRBD1; cdr3_nt: TGTGCCAGCAGCCCGGGACAGGGGGCTGACTTTCGTACCGGGGAGCTGTTTTTT; cdr3_aa: CASSPGQGADFRTGELFF
clone_size: .; v_call: TRBV7-9; cdr3_length: 17; j_call: TRBJ2-4; d_call: .; cdr3_nt: TGTGCCAGCAGCTCGTCGACAGGATCCGTAATGGCCAACATTCAGTACTTC; cdr3_aa: CASSSSTGSVMANIQYF
clone_size: few; v_call: TRBV4-2; cdr3_length: 16; j_call: TRBJ2-4; d_call: TRBD2; cdr3_nt: TGTGCCGGCAGCCAAGATCTGACTAGCGGGATAAACATTCAGTACTTC; cdr3_aa: CAGSQDLTSGINIQYF
clone_size: few; v_call: TRBV2; cdr3_length: 13; j_call: TRBJ2-1; d_call: TRBD1; cdr3_nt: TGTGCCAGCAGTGCGGGACAGGGGGGCGAGCAGTTCTTC; cdr3_aa: CASSAGQGGEQFF
clone_size: .; v_call: TRBV6-1; cdr3_length: 13; j_call: TRBJ1-2; d_call: .; cdr3_nt: TGTGCCAGCAGTGAACTGGGCAACTATGGCTACACCTTC; cdr3_aa: CASSELGNYGYTF
clone_size: .; v_call: TRBV5-5; cdr3_length: 17; j_call: TRBJ2-7; d_call: TRBD2; cdr3_nt: TGTGCCAGCACCTTTATTCTAACGGGAGGGATCACCTACGAGCAGTACTTC; cdr3_aa: CASTFILTGGITYEQYF
clone_size: many; v_call: TRBV15; cdr3_length: 15; j_call: TRBJ2-1; d_call: .; cdr3_nt: TGTGCCACCAGCAGAGATCTCGGGGGCTACAATGAGCAGTTCTTC; cdr3_aa: CATSRDLGGYNEQFF
clone_size: .; v_call: TRBV20-1; cdr3_length: 16; j_call: TRBJ1-1; d_call: TRBD1; cdr3_nt: TGCAGTGCTAGGGGCCCCCGACAGGGGGGGAACACTGAAGCTTTCTTT; cdr3_aa: CSARGPRQGGNTEAFF
clone_size: many; v_call: TRBV7-2; cdr3_length: 12; j_call: TRBJ2-2; d_call: .; cdr3_nt: TGTGCCAGCAGCCCCGGCACCGGGGAGCTGTTTTTT; cdr3_aa: CASSPGTGELFF
clone_size: .; v_call: TRBV24-1; cdr3_length: 15; j_call: TRBJ1-5; d_call: .; cdr3_nt: TGTGCCACCAGCTCGACAGGCTATAGCAATCAGCCCCAGCATTTT; cdr3_aa: CATSSTGYSNQPQHF
clone_size: .; v_call: TRBV19; cdr3_length: 17; j_call: TRBJ2-1; d_call: .; cdr3_nt: TGTGCCAGTAGTATCATTTCCGGCTCGAGCTCCTACAATGAGCAGTTCTTC; cdr3_aa: CASSIISGSSSYNEQFF
clone_size: .; v_call: TRBV12-3/TRBV12-4; cdr3_length: 15; j_call: TRBJ2-7; d_call: .; cdr3_nt: TGTGCCAGCAGTTTAGCGGGGTTCGTCTCCTACGAGCAGTACTTC; cdr3_aa: CASSLAGFVSYEQYF
clone_size: .; v_call: TRBV5-1; cdr3_length: 13; j_call: TRBJ2-7; d_call: .; cdr3_nt: TGCGCCAGCAGCGACCGACAAACCTACGAGCAGTACTTC; cdr3_aa: CASSDRQTYEQYF
clone_size: .; v_call: TRBV4-2; cdr3_length: 16; j_call: TRBJ2-3; d_call: .; cdr3_nt: TGTGCCAGCAGCCAAGAGGCAGGGGCAAGCACAGATACGCAGTATTTT; cdr3_aa: CASSQEAGASTDTQYF
clone_size: .; v_call: TRBV12-3/TRBV12-4; cdr3_length: 17; j_call: TRBJ2-2; d_call: TRBD1; cdr3_nt: TGTGCCAGCAACCCGGGACAGGGTGGTTGGAGCAGCGGGGAGCTGTTTTTT; cdr3_aa: CASNPGQGGWSSGELFF
clone_size: once; v_call: TRBV4-3; cdr3_length: 14; j_call: TRBJ2-7; d_call: .; cdr3_nt: TGCGCCAGCAGCCGCTTAATGGACTCCTACGAGCAGTACTTC; cdr3_aa: CASSRLMDSYEQYF
clone_size: many; v_call: TRBV5-1; cdr3_length: 15; j_call: TRBJ2-1; d_call: TRBD1; cdr3_nt: TGCGCCAGCAGCGTCGGGACAGGGGAGCACAATGAGCAGTTCTTC; cdr3_aa: CASSVGTGEHNEQFF
clone_size: .; v_call: TRBV11-1; cdr3_length: 16; j_call: TRBJ2-1; d_call: .; cdr3_nt: TGTGCCAGCAGCTTCGGGAACGGCCTCGATGGGGGGGCTCAGTTCTTC; cdr3_aa: CASSFGNGLDGGAQFF
clone_size: few; v_call: TRBV21-1; cdr3_length: 16; j_call: TRBJ2-7; d_call: .; cdr3_nt: TGTGCCAGCAGCAAAGGGAGGACAGGGACCACCTACGAGCAGTACTTC; cdr3_aa: CASSKGRTGTTYEQYF
clone_size: .; v_call: TRBV25-1; cdr3_length: 15; j_call: TRBJ2-3; d_call: .; cdr3_nt: TGTGCCGGGAAATCTTTTAGGGGCAAAACAGATACGCAGTATTTT; cdr3_aa: CAGKSFRGKTDTQYF
clone_size: once; v_call: TRBV4-3; cdr3_length: 17; j_call: TRBJ2-2; d_call: .; cdr3_nt: TGCGCCAGCAGCCAAGATTTCGGCAGGGTATACACCGGGGAGCTGTTTTTT; cdr3_aa: CASSQDFGRVYTGELFF
clone_size: .; v_call: TRBV29-1; cdr3_length: 11; j_call: TRBJ2-7; d_call: .; cdr3_nt: TGCAGCGCCGGACACTTCTACGAGCAGTACTTC; cdr3_aa: CSAGHFYEQYF
clone_size: .; v_call: TRBV6-6; cdr3_length: 13; j_call: TRBJ1-2; d_call: .; cdr3_nt: TGTGCCAGCAGTGGGGGGGACGTTTATGGCTACACCTTC; cdr3_aa: CASSGGDVYGYTF
clone_size: few; v_call: TRBV7-8; cdr3_length: 16; j_call: TRBJ2-3; d_call: .; cdr3_nt: TGTGCCAGCAGCCGGGCCGGGGCGGTTTGGACAGATACGCAGTATTTT; cdr3_aa: CASSRAGAVWTDTQYF
clone_size: .; v_call: TRBV5-1; cdr3_length: 16; j_call: TRBJ2-3; d_call: .; cdr3_nt: TGCGCCAGCAGCATCCCACAGGGTAGTATGGGGGATACGCAGTATTTT; cdr3_aa: CASSIPQGSMGDTQYF
clone_size: .; v_call: TRBV29-1; cdr3_length: 16; j_call: TRBJ1-2; d_call: TRBD1; cdr3_nt: TGCAGCGTTGGCCCAGAGATCGGGACAGGGGCCTATGGCTACACCTTC; cdr3_aa: CSVGPEIGTGAYGYTF
clone_size: .; v_call: TRBV9; cdr3_length: 12; j_call: TRBJ2-1; d_call: TRBD2; cdr3_nt: TGTGCCAGCAGCGAGCGGGAGGCTGAGCAGTTCTTC; cdr3_aa: CASSEREAEQFF
clone_size: .; v_call: TRBV29-1; cdr3_length: 14; j_call: TRBJ2-1; d_call: TRBD2; cdr3_nt: TGCAGCGTTCGGGGGGGGGACTCCTACAATGAGCAGTTCTTC; cdr3_aa: CSVRGGDSYNEQFF
clone_size: few; v_call: TRBV5-6; cdr3_length: 16; j_call: TRBJ2-6; d_call: .; cdr3_nt: TGTGCCAGCAGCTTCCGACTTAGCTCTGGGGCCAACGTCCTGACTTTC; cdr3_aa: CASSFRLSSGANVLTF
clone_size: few; v_call: TRBV12-3/TRBV12-4; cdr3_length: 13; j_call: TRBJ2-4; d_call: TRBD1; cdr3_nt: TGTGCCAGCAGTTTGGGGACAGGGACCGTTCAGTACTTC; cdr3_aa: CASSLGTGTVQYF
clone_size: .; v_call: TRBV6-2/TRBV6-3; cdr3_length: 14; j_call: TRBJ2-5; d_call: TRBD2; cdr3_nt: TGTGCCAGCAAGAAGGGACTAGCGGGAGAGACCCAGTACTTC; cdr3_aa: CASKKGLAGETQYF
clone_size: few; v_call: TRBV5-1; cdr3_length: 15; j_call: TRBJ2-2; d_call: .; cdr3_nt: TGCGCCAGCACCCGCGGTACTAGTGACACCGGGGAGCTGTTTTTT; cdr3_aa: CASTRGTSDTGELFF
clone_size: .; v_call: TRBV9; cdr3_length: 16; j_call: TRBJ2-1; d_call: TRBD1; cdr3_nt: TGTGCCAGCAGCTCGGACAGGAAAGTCTCCTACAATGAGCAGTTCTTC; cdr3_aa: CASSSDRKVSYNEQFF